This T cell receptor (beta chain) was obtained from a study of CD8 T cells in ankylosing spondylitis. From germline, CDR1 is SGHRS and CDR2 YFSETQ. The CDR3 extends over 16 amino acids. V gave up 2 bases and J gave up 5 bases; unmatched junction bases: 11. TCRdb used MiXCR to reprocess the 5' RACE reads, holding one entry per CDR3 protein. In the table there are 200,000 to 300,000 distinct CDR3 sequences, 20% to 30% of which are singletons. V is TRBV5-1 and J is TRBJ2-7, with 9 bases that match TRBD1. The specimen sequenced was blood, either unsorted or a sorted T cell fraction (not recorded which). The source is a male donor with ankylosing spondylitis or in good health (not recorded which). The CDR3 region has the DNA TGCGCCAGCAGCTTACGGACAGGGGCAACCCCCCACGAGCAGTACTTC. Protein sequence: CASSLRTGATPHEQYF. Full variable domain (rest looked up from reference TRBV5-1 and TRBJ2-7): KAGVTQTPRYLIKTRGQQVTLSCSPISGHRSVSWYQQTPGQGLQFLFEYFSETQRNKGNFPGRFSGRQFSNSRSEMNVSTLELGDSALYLCASSLRTGATPHEQYFGPGTRLTVT.